This T cell receptor (beta chain) was recovered during a study of blood T cell repertoires in COVID-19. The wider study: Acute and convalescent COVID-19 specimens originated in the United States, Italy and Spain. PBMCs, B-cell-depleted T cells, or T cells were the source of the cDNA or gDNA that made up the material.

Methods used by the authors: Quantification of nucleated cells was approximated via reference gene primer amplification. The assay was immunoSEQ multiplex PCR, and TCRdb's table has in-frame clones only and misses some. The DNA gave D and trimming, while V, J and clone size come from that table. The sample includes about 260,000 clones, around 89% of them seen just once. The source of this sequence is a man aged 55 to 70 who had recovered from COVID-19. Input material: peripheral blood.

As DNA, the CDR3 is TGTGCCAGCAGCTCAACGACAGGGTCTAGCAATCAGCCCCAGCATTTT. The encoded protein is CASSSTTGSSNQPQHF. V gene TRBV5-5 combines with J gene TRBJ1-5; TRBD1 matches at 7 bases. V lost 3 bases to trimming and J lost 0 bases; unmatched junction nucleotides: 6. CDR3 length equals 16 residues. CDR1 and CDR2 from the germline V gene are SGHKS and YYEKEE (reference sequence).